One sample yielded the 23 T cell receptor beta chains listed below, sequenced in a study of T cells in Graves' hyperthyroidism and ophthalmopathy. RNA transcripts served as the template for amplifying TCR beta CDR3 regions. TCR CDR3 regions were first amplified by RT-PCR with HTBI primers. Via MiXCR, TCRdb re-called the multiplex PCR reads, giving one row per CDR3 protein. The sample holds roughly 700,000 distinct CDR3 sequences; roughly 17% are singletons and the top ten take 15%. Sequencing was performed on blood. These receptors came from a man in his fifties with Graves' hyperthyroidism.

The chain carries TRBV12-3 or TRBV12-4 and TRBJ2-7; possible D gene TRBD2, 5 bases. V lost 6 bases to trimming and J lost 6 bases, with 12 bases between them. The CDR3 extends over 12 amino acids. The CDR3 loop is CASSQGLFEQYF. The CDR3 region has the DNA TGTGCCAGCAGCCAAGGACTCTTCGAGCAGTACTTC.

This clonotype has ten or more counts. The chain links TRBV7-2 to TRBJ2-6; D gene unclear. Per germline, CDR1 SGHTA and CDR2 FQGNSA. The CDR3 contains 15 residues. V lost 1 base to trimming and J lost 3 bases, with 7 bases between them. The DNA of the CDR3 is TGTGCCAGCAGCTTAGTAGGGAATGGGGCCAACGTCCTGACTTTC. This sequence encodes CASSLVGNGANVLTF.

This clonotype was observed a handful of times. This chain joins TRBV19 and TRBJ1-1; 9 bases agree with TRBD1. Per germline, CDR1 LNHDA and CDR2 SQIVND (reference sequence). The CDR3 runs to 14 residues. Trimming at V came to 6 bases and at J to 6 bases, leaving 8 bases not matched to a gene. The DNA for the CDR3 is TGTGCCAGTAGCACGGGGGGGGACAGGGCTGAAGCTTTCTTT. It yields the protein CASSTGGDRAEAFF.

This clonotype has at least ten counts. This chain uses TRBV7-9 with TRBJ2-1; D may correspond to TRBD1 or TRBD2 (5 bases each). This CDR3 region has 16 residues. V dropped 2 bases and J dropped 10 bases, with 21 bases sitting between them. Germline V gene sequence: CDR1 SEHNR, CDR2 FQNEAQ (reference sequence). The CDR3 here is CASSLRGEGHLGEQFF. CDR3 nucleotides: TGTGCCAGCAGCTTAAGGGGTGAGGGGCATTTAGGGGAGCAGTTCTTC.

The chain recombines TRBV28 with TRBJ1-1, with D possibly being TRBD1 (6 bases). Between the trimmed V and J ends, which lost 5 bases and 10 bases, there was a span of 14 bases. CDR3 size: 12 residues. Germline V CDR1 and CDR2: MDHEN, SYDVKM. Written as DNA, the CDR3 is TGTGCCAGCAGTCTCCGACAGGTTGGAGCTTTCTTT. Its translation: CASSLRQVGAFF.

In this sample, this clonotype turned up many times. The V gene is TRBV24-1, the J gene TRBJ2-7; D may be TRBD1 (6 bases). Germline V lookup: CDR1 KGHDR, CDR2 SFDVKD. The CDR3 extends over 15 amino acids. Trimming took off 4 bases at V and 0 bases at J, with 12 bases between the two ends. The CDR3 region is CATSDGQQASYEQYF. The CDR3 DNA is TGTGCCACCAGTGACGGACAGCAAGCCTCCTACGAGCAGTACTTC.

The chain has TRBV19 and TRBJ1-5; no clear D gene. The V gene's germline CDR1 is LNHDA and CDR2 SQIVND (reference sequence). CDR3 length equals 12 residues. The V and J ends lost 0 bases and 7 bases respectively, with 4 bases between them. CDR3 in amino acids: CASSIDLQPQHF. CDR3 bases: TGTGCCAGTAGTATAGATCTCCAGCCCCAGCATTTT.

A few counts support this clonotype. The chain has TRBV19 and TRBJ2-3; 7 bases match TRBD1. The CDR3 is 15 amino acids. The V segment lost 4 bases and the J segment 5 bases; nucleotides outside the gene matches: 9. Germline V lookup: CDR1 LNHDA, CDR2 SQIVND (reference sequence). CDR3 region: CASSTGQSLGDTQYF. CDR3 DNA sequence: TGTGCCAGTAGTACGGGACAGTCTCTGGGAGATACGCAGTATTTT.

A note on this clonotype: The DNA is omitted, as the CDR3 cannot be located on it reliably, and the CDR3 follows TCRdb's listing. This chain joins TRBV12-3 or TRBV12-4 and TRBJ1-3. Counting both end residues, the CDR3 totals 13 amino acids. The CDR3 loop is CASSFGSGNTMYF.

This clonotype appeared many times. V and J are TRBV27 and TRBJ2-7; 7 bases are shared with TRBD2. CDR3 size: 15 residues. J lost 7 bases, V lost 2 bases, and 11 bases had no gene match. Germline V gene lookup returns CDR1 MNHEY and CDR2 SMNVEV (reference sequence). CDR3 nucleotide sequence: TGTGCCAGCAGTTTAGGGGCTAGCGGAGTGGGGGAGCAGTACTTC. Its translation is CASSLGASGVGEQYF.

This clonotype was detected many times. The rearrangement links TRBV28 to TRBJ1-1, with D hard to call. Per the germline V gene, CDR1 is MDHEN and CDR2 is SYDVKM. This CDR3 is 13 amino acids long. V lost 3 bases to trimming and J lost 0 bases, with 5 bases between them. In DNA, the CDR3 is TGTGCCAGCAGTTTCAACATGAACACTGAAGCTTTCTTT. Protein sequence: CASSFNMNTEAFF.

Notes on this clonotype: No DNA is shown, since the ends of the CDR3 on it are uncertain; the CDR3 is the one TCRdb lists. The chain is built from TRBV28 and TRBJ1-4; the DNA was not compared with TRBD1, the D call given in the table. The CDR3 is made up of 15 amino acids, end residues included. Germline CDR1 reads MDHEN; CDR2 reads SYDVKM. CDR3 sequence: CASSPGGGRLKNCFF.

With regard to this clonotype: The junction departs from the called germline gene at one end, perhaps through a read error. The chain uses TRBV7-2 and TRBJ2-1; 9 nucleotides align to TRBD1. CDR1 and CDR2 from the germline V gene are SGHTA and FQGNSA. The CDR3 sequence is 16 residues long. The CDR3 DNA is TGTGCCAACAGCTTAGTCGCGGGACAGGGAGGCAATGAGCAGTTCTTC. It is translated as CANSLVAGQGGNEQFF.

Many counts were recorded for this clonotype. The chain carries TRBV19 and TRBJ1-5, with 9 bases fitting TRBD1. The CDR3 loop spans 19 amino acids. V shed 6 bases, J shed 0 bases, and the junction held 15 bases outside the gene matches. CDR1 is LNHDA, CDR2 SQIVND, per germline (reference sequence). CDR3 region: CASRPTLRTGAISNQPQHF. The CDR3 DNA reads TGTGCCAGTAGGCCTACACTCCGGACAGGGGCGATTAGCAATCAGCCCCAGCATTTT.

This clonotype has at least ten counts. The chain couples TRBV6-1 to TRBJ2-7; TRBD1 agrees at 7 bases. This CDR3 contains 16 residues. Trimming at V came to 6 bases and at J to 7 bases, leaving 18 bases not matched to a gene. Germline V gene data show CDR1 as MNHNS and CDR2 as SASEGT. CDR3 sequence (DNA): TGTGCCAGCAGGGGTAACGGAATGCAGGACAGGCGAGAGCAGTACTTC. It translates to CASRGNGMQDRREQYF.

The chain links TRBV12-3 or TRBV12-4 to TRBJ2-5, with D perhaps assigned TRBD1 or TRBD2 (5 bases each). Trimming pared 4 bases from V and 4 bases from J, leaving 16 bases between. The CDR3 loop spans 15 amino acids. CDR3 DNA: TGTGCCAGCAGTTCCCTATGGGCAGGGAGAGAGACCCAGTACTTC. This gives the protein CASSSLWAGRETQYF.

This clonotype was observed many times. The rearrangement uses TRBV10-3 and TRBJ2-5, with D unclear. V was clipped by 4 bases and J by 5 bases, with 14 bases between them. This CDR3 contains 14 residues. Germline V gene data show CDR1 as ENHRY and CDR2 as SYGVKD. The CDR3 DNA follows: TGTGCCATCAGTGCTGCGGAACTCGCGGAGACCCAGTACTTC. Protein: CAISAAELAETQYF.

This chain connects TRBV24-1 to TRBJ2-1; a weak D match, TRBD2 (5 bases). Trimming pared 6 bases from V and 4 bases from J, leaving 15 bases between. CDR1 and CDR2 (germline): KGHDR, SFDVKD. This CDR3 is 15 amino acids long. The CDR3 loop reads CATSREPGTYNEQFF. The CDR3 coding sequence is TGTGCCACCAGTCGAGAACCGGGAACTTACAATGAGCAGTTCTTC.

This clonotype occurred a few times. Germline and junction disagree at one end, which may indicate a read error. J is TRBJ2-1 and V is TRBV6-2 or TRBV6-3, with D unresolved. This CDR3 has 15 amino acids. Germline loops: CDR1 MNHEY, CDR2 SVGEGT. The CDR3 loop reads CVSSYDISSYNEQFF. DNA of the CDR3: TGTGTCAGCAGTTACGACATTAGCTCCTACAATGAGCAGTTCTTC.

The V and J genes are TRBV5-6 and TRBJ2-5; TRBD2 matches 8 bases. From germline, CDR1 is SGHDT and CDR2 YYEEEE. V was clipped by 4 bases and J by 1 base; unmatched bases: 9. The CDR3 loop spans 16 amino acids. DNA of the CDR3: TGTGCCAGCAGCCTCCGAGGCGGGAGGATCCAAGAGACCCAGTACTTC. This gives the protein CASSLRGGRIQETQYF.

Regarding this clonotype: A much bigger clone sits one base away, suggesting this may be a read error. The J gene is TRBJ2-5, the V gene TRBV7-9; a weak D match, TRBD2 (5 bases). The CDR3 sequence is 15 residues long. The germline V gene has CDR1 SEHNR and CDR2 FQNEAQ (reference sequence). Written as DNA, the CDR3 is TGTGCCAGCAGCTTAGACCCCGACTACCAAGGGACCCAGTACTTC. It specifies CASSLDPDYQGTQYF.

This clonotype came up a few times. J is TRBJ2-5 and V is TRBV5-5; 10 bases map to TRBD2. The CDR3 sequence is 14 residues long. V trimming: 5 bases; J trimming: 5 bases; junction bases outside the gene matches: 6. CDR1 is SGHKS and CDR2 is YYEKEE in the germline V gene (reference sequence). This chain's CDR3 is CASSFSGRGETQYF. CDR3 sequence (DNA): TGTGCCAGCAGTTTCAGCGGGAGGGGGGAGACCCAGTACTTC.

This clonotype was seen a handful of times. The gene calls are TRBV27 and TRBJ2-5, with D uncertain. Germline V gives CDR1 MNHEY, CDR2 SMNVEV (reference sequence). V lost 3 bases, J lost 4 bases, and 9 bases lay in between. The CDR3 is made up of 13 amino acids. The CDR3 reads CASSFRRVETQYF. CDR3 sequence (DNA): TGTGCCAGCAGTTTTCGTAGGGTAGAGACCCAGTACTTC.